This T cell receptor beta chain is from a study of blood T cell repertoires in COVID-19. Germline values: CDR1 MDHEN, CDR2 SYDVKM. CDR3 length equals 15 residues. Trimming took off 5 bases at V and 4 bases at J, with 18 bases between the two ends. The method was immunoSEQ multiplex PCR; TCRdb's version includes in-frame clones alone and lacks a portion of them. The sample consists of 200,000 to 250,000 clones, approximately 90% of them appearing once. Researchers sorted participants into cohorts using their self-reported clinical history. Recovered participants had two consecutive negative NP/OP PCR tests, healthcare professional clearance, or symptom resolution.

Material for sequencing was PBMCs or T cells enriched from blood (not recorded which). The V gene is TRBV28, the J gene TRBJ2-7; maybe TRBD1 (6 bases). The TCR sequence derives from a woman under 30 who had recovered from COVID-19. This chain's CDR3 is CASSQPRGFRYEQYF. The CDR3 DNA reads TGTGCCAGCAGTCAACCCAGGGGTTTTAGATACGAGCAGTACTTC.